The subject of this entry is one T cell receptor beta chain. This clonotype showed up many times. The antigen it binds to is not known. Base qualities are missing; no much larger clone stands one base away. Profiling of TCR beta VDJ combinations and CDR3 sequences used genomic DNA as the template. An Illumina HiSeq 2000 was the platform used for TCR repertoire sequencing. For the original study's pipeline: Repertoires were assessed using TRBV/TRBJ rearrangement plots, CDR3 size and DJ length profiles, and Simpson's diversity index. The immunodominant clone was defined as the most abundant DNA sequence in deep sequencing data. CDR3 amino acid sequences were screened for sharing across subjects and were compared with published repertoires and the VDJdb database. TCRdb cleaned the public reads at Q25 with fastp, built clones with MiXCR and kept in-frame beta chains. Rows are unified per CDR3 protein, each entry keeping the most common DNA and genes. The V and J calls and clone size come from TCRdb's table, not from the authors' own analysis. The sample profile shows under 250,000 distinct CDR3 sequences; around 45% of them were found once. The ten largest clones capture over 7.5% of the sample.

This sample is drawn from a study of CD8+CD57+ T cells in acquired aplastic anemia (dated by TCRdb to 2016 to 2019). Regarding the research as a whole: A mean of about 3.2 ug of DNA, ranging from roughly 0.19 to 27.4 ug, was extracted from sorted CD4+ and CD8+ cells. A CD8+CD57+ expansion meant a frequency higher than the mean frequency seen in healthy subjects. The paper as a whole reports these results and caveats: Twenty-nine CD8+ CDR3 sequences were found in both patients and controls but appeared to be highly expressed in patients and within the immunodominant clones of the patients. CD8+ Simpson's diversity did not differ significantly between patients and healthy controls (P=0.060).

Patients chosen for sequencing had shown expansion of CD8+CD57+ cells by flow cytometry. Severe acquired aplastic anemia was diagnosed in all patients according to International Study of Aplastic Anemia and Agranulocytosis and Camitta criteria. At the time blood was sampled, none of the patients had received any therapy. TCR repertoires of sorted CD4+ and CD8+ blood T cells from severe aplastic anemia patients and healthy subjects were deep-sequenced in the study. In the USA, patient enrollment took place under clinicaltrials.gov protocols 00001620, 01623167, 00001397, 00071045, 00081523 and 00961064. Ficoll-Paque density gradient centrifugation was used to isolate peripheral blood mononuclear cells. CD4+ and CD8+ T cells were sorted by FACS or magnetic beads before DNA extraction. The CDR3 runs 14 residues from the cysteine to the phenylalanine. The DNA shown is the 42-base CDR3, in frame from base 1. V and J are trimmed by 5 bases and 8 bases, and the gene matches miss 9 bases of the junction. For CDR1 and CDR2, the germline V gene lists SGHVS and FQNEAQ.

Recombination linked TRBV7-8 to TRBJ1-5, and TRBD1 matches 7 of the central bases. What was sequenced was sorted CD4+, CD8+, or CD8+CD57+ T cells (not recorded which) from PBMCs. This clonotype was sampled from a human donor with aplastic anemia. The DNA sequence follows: TGTGCCAGCAGCCGACGACAGGGCAGAGAGCCCCAGCATTTT. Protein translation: CASSRRQGREPQHF.